This T cell receptor (beta chain) was sequenced for a study of metastatic and nonmetastatic thyroid tumors (dated by TCRdb to about 2020). General notes on the study: Repertoires were compared across peripheral blood and tumor or nodule tissue samples from malignant and benign thyroid patients. Study-wide conclusions, independent of this receptor: TCR beta diversity was reported as significantly higher in malignant tumors than in benign nodules, in both blood and tumor samples.

The germline V gene sets CDR1 to MNHNS and CDR2 to SASEGT. The trim is 6 bases for V and 0 bases for J, with a gap of 12 bases between the germline ends. The CDR3 covers 15 residues, taking in both the cysteine and the phenylalanine. The CDR3 DNA has 45 bases and is translated from base 1. Receptors were amplified or captured by PCR. Sequencer: Illumina HiSeq 4000. High-throughput sequencing was used to profile the CDR3 region of the TCR beta-chain in every patient. The original pipeline was this. CDR3 differences across clinicopathological groups were used to build a classifier for discriminating distant-metastatic papillary thyroid cancer patients. The Shannon index was used to measure repertoire diversity, and the Morisita-Horn index was used to measure how similar tumor and blood repertoires were. Using fastp trimming at Q25 and MiXCR clonotype assembly, TCRdb reanalyzed the public sequencing data and kept in-frame beta chains. These V and J calls originate from TCRdb's pipeline instead of the authors' own analysis. In this sample the table shows 20,000 or so clones, approximately 24% of which occur a single time. The ten largest clones represent just over 8% of the sample.

No patient had received any treatment before thyroid surgery. Using T-cell receptor beta sequencing, the study looked back at clinical samples from patients collected from about 2012 to 2018. A note on this clone: It lacks a known antigen. Qualities for individual bases were not recorded, and no much larger clone is one base off.

The sample comprised adjacent normal tissue. The chain was built from TRBV6-1 and TRBJ1-5; possibly the D gene is TRBD1, per 6 matching bases. The receptor was derived from a female donor with papillary thyroid cancer or a benign thyroid nodule (not recorded which). Some clones in this sample may be carry-over from other donors' samples. The CDR3 has the sequence CASRTGTLSNQPQHF. In nucleotides, the sequence is TGTGCCAGCAGAACCGGGACACTTAGCAATCAGCCCCAGCATTTT.